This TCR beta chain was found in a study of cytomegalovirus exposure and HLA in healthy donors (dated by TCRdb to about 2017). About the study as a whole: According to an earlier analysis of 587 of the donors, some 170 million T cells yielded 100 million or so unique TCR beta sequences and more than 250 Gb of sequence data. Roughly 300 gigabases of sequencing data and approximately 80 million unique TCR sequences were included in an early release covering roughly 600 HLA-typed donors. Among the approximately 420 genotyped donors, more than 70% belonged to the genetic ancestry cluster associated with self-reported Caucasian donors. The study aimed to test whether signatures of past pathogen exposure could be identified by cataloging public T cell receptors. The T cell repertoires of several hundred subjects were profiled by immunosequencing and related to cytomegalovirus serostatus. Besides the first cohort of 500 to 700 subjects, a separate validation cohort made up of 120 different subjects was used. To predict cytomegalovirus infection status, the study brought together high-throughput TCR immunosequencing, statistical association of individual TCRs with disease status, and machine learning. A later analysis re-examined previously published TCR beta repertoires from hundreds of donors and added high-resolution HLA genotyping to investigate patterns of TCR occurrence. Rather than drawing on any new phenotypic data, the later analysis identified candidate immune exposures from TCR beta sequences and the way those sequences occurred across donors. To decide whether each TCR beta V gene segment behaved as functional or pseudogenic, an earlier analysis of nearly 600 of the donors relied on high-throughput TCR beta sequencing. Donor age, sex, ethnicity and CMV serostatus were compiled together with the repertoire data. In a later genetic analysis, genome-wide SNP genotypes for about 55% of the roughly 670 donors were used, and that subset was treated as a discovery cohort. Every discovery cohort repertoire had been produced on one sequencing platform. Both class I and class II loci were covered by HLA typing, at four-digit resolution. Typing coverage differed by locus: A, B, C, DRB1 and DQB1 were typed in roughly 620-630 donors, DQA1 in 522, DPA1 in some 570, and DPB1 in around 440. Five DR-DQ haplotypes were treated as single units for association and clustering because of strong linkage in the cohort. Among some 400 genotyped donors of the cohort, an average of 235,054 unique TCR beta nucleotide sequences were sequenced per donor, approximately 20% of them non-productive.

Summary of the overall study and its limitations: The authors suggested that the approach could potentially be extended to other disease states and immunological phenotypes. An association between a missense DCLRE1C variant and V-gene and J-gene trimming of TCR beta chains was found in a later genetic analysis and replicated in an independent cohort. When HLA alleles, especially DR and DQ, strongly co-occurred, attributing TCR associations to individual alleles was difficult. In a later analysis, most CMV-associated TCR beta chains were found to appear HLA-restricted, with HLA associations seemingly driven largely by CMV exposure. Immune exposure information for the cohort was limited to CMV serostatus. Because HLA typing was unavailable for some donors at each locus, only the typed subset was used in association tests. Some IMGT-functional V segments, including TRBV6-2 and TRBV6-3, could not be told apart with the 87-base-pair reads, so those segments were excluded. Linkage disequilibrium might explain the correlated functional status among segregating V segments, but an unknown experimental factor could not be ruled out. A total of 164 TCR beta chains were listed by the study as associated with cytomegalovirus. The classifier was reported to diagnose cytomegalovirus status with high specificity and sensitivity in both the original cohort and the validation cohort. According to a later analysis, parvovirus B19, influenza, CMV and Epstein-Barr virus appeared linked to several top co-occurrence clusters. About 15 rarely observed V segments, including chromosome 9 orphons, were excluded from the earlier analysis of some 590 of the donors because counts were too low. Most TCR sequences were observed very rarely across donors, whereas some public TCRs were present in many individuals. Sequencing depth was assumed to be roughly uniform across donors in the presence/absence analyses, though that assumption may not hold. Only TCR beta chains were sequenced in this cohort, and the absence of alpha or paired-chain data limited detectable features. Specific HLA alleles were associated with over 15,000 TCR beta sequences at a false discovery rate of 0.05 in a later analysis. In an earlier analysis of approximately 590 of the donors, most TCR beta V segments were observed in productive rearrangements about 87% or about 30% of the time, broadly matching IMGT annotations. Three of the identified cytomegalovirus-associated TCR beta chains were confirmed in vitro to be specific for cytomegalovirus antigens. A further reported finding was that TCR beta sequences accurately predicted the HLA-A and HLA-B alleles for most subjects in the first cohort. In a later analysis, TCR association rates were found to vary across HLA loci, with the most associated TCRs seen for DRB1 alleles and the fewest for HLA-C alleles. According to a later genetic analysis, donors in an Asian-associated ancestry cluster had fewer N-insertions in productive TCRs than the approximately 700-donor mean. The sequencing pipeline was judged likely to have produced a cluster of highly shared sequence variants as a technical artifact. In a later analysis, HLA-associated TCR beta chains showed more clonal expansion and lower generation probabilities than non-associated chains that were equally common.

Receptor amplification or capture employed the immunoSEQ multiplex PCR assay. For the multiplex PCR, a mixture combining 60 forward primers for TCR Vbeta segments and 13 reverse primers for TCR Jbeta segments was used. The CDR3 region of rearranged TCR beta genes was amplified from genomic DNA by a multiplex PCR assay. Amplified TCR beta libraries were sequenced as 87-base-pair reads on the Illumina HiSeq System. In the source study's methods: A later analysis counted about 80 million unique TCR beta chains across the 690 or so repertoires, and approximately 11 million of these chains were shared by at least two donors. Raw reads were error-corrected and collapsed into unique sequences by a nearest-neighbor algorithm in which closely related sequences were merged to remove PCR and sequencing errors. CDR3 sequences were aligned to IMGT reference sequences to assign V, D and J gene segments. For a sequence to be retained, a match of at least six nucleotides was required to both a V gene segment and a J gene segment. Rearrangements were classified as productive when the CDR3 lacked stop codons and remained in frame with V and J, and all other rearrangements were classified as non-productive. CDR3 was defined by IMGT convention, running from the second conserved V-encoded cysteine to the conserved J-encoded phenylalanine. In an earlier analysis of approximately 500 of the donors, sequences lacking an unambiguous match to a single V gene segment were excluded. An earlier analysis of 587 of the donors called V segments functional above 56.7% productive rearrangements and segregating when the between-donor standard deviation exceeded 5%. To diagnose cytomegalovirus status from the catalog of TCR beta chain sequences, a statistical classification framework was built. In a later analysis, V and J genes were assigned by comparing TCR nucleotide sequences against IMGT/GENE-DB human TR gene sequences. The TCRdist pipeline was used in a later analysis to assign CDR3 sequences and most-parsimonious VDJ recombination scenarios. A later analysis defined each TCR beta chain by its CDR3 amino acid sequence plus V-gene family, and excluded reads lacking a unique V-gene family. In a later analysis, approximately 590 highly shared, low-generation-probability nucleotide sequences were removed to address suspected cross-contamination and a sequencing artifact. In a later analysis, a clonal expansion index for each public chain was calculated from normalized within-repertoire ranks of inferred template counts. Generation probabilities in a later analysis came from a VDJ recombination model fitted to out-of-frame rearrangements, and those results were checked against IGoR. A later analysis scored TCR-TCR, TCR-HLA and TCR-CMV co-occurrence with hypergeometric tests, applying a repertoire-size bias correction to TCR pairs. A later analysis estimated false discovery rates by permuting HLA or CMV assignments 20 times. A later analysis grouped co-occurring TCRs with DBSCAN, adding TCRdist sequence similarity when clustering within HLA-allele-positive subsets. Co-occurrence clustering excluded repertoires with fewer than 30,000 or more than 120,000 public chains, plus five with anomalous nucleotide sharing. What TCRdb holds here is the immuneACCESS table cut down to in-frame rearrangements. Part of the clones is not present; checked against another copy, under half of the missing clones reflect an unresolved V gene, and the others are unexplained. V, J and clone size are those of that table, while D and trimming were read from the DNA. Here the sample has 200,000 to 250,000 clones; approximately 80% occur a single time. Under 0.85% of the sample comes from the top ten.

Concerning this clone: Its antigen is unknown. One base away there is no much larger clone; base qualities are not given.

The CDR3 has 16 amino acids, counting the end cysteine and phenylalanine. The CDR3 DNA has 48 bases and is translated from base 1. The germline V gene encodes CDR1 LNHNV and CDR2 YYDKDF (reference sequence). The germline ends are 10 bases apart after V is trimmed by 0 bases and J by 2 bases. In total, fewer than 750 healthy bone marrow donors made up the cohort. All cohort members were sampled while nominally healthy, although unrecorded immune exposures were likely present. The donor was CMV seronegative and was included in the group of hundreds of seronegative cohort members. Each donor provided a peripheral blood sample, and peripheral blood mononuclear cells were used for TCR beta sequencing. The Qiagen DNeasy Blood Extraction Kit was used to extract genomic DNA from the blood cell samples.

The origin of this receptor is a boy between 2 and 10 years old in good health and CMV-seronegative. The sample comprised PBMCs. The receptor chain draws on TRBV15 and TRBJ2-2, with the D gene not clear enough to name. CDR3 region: CATSRDRDFNTGELFF. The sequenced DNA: TGTGCCACCAGCAGAGATCGAGACTTTAACACCGGGGAGCTGTTTTTT.